This is a list of T cell receptor beta chains from one sample in a study of blood T cell repertoires in COVID-19. TCRdb keeps only in-frame clones here, not all; method: immunoSEQ multiplex PCR. In the table there are over 150,000 clones, approximately 91% of which are singletons. Sequencing was performed on peripheral blood. The receptor set was obtained from a man aged 18 to 30 with COVID-19, enrolled during active disease. CDR3s include the opening cysteine and the closing phenylalanine or tryptophan. D genes are given only for firm matches. Size is omitted from some rows. Given values are once, few, many or a class for expanded clones.

J: TRBJ2-7; V: TRBV18; size: .; D: TRBD2; CDR3: CASSSPPASGARMQYF; DNA: TGTGCCAGCTCATCCCCCCCGGCTAGCGGGGCGAGGATGCAGTACTTC
J: TRBJ2-7; V: TRBV25-1; size: .; D: TRBD1; CDR3: CASSVTGRGHEQYF; DNA: TGTGCCAGCAGTGTGACAGGGAGAGGTCACGAGCAGTACTTC
J: TRBJ2-3; V: TRBV7-2; size: .; D: .; CDR3: CASSLRTYSTDTQYF; DNA: TGTGCCAGCAGCTTAAGAACTTATAGCACAGATACGCAGTATTTT
J: TRBJ2-3; V: TRBV11-2; size: .; D: .; CDR3: CASSYGLLSTDTQYF; DNA: TGTGCCAGCAGCTATGGACTACTCAGCACAGATACGCAGTATTTT
J: TRBJ1-5; V: TRBV5-5; size: .; D: TRBD1; CDR3: CASSYGDRGQPGNQPQHF; DNA: TGTGCCAGCAGCTATGGGGACAGGGGGCAACCAGGAAATCAGCCCCAGCATTTT
J: TRBJ1-6; V: TRBV19; size: .; D: .; CDR3: CASSNQQGIGSPLHF; DNA: TGTGCCAGTAGTAATCAACAGGGTATTGGTTCACCCCTCCACTTT
J: TRBJ1-6; V: TRBV7-9; size: .; D: .; CDR3: CASSVGANYNSPLHF; DNA: TGTGCCAGCAGCGTTGGGGCGAATTATAATTCACCCCTCCACTTT
J: TRBJ2-2; V: TRBV2; size: .; D: TRBD1; CDR3: CASTPGGPNTGELFF; DNA: TGTGCCAGCACGCCAGGGGGCCCGAACACCGGGGAGCTGTTTTTT
J: TRBJ2-3; V: TRBV19; size: .; D: .; CDR3: CASSIDNSQTDTQYF; DNA: TGTGCCAGTAGTATAGACAACAGCCAGACAGATACGCAGTATTTT
J: TRBJ2-1; V: TRBV6-2/TRBV6-3; size: .; D: TRBD2; CDR3: CASSYGGRFNEQFF; DNA: TGTGCCAGCAGTTACGGCGGGAGGTTCAATGAGCAGTTCTTC
J: TRBJ1-1; V: TRBV19; size: .; D: TRBD1; CDR3: CASSIPLDRRNPEAFF; DNA: TGTGCCAGTAGTATCCCGCTGGACAGGCGGAACCCTGAAGCTTTCTTT
J: TRBJ1-1; V: TRBV9; size: .; D: .; CDR3: CASSPLQGKNTEAFF; DNA: TGTGCCAGCAGCCCTTTACAGGGAAAGAACACTGAAGCTTTCTTT
J: TRBJ1-3; V: TRBV6-5; size: .; D: .; CDR3: CASSSDSTGNTIYF; DNA: TGTGCCAGCTCTTCCGACAGCACTGGAAACACCATATATTTT
J: TRBJ1-5; V: TRBV27; size: .; D: .; CDR3: CASSPLAGNQPQHF; DNA: TGTGCCAGCAGTCCATTGGCAGGCAATCAGCCCCAGCATTTT
J: TRBJ1-4; V: TRBV5-4; size: once; D: .; CDR3: CASSWGVQTTNEKLFF; DNA: TGTGCCAGCAGCTGGGGGGTACAAACAACTAATGAAAAACTGTTTTTT
J: TRBJ1-1; V: TRBV27; size: .; D: .; CDR3: CASSLRLGGTEAFF; DNA: TGTGCCAGCAGTCTCCGATTGGGGGGCACTGAAGCTTTCTTT
J: TRBJ1-2; V: TRBV27; size: once; D: .; CDR3: CASRTNPMGGRGWSDYGYTF; DNA: TGTGCCAGCAGAACCAACCCCATGGGTGGGAGAGGGTGGTCGGACTATGGCTACACCTTC
J: TRBJ2-1; V: TRBV19; size: .; D: .; CDR3: CATKTGGVYNEQFF; DNA: TGTGCCACTAAAACGGGGGGCGTCTACAATGAGCAGTTCTTC
J: TRBJ1-2; V: TRBV24-1; size: once; D: .; CDR3: CATSDSNYGYTF; DNA: TGTGCCACCTCGGACAGTAACTATGGCTACACCTTC
J: TRBJ2-1; V: TRBV7-2; size: .; D: TRBD2; CDR3: CASSFLVAGYNEQFF; DNA: TGTGCCAGCAGCTTTCTGGTAGCGGGTTACAATGAGCAGTTCTTC
J: TRBJ2-7; V: TRBV27; size: .; D: TRBD2; CDR3: CASSLGSGRAREQYF; DNA: TGTGCCAGCAGTTTGGGTAGCGGGAGGGCCAGGGAGCAGTACTTC
J: TRBJ2-1; V: TRBV7-9; size: .; D: .; CDR3: CASSLVWLAHYNEQFF; DNA: TGTGCCAGCAGCTTAGTATGGCTAGCGCATTACAATGAGCAGTTCTTC